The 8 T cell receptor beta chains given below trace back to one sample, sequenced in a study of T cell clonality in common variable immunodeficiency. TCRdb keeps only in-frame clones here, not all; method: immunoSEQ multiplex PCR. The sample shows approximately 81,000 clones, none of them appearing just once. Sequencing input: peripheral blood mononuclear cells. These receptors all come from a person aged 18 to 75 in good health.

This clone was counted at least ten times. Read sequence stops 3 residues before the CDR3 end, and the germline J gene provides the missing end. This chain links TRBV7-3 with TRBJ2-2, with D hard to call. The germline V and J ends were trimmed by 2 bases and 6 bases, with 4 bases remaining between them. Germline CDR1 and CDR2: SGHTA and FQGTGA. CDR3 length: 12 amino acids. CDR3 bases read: TGTGCCAGCAGCTTAGCGTCCGGGGAG. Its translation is CASSLASGE. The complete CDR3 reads CASSLASGELFF.

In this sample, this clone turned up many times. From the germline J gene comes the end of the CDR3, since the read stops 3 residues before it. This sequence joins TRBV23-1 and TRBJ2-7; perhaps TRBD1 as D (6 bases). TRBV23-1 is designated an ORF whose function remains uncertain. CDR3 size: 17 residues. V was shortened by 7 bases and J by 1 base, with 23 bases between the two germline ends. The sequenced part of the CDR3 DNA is TGCGCCAGCACCTCCTGGCAGGGGAAGTTTATTTCCTACGAG. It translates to CASTSWQGKFISYE. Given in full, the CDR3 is CASTSWQGKFISYEQYF.

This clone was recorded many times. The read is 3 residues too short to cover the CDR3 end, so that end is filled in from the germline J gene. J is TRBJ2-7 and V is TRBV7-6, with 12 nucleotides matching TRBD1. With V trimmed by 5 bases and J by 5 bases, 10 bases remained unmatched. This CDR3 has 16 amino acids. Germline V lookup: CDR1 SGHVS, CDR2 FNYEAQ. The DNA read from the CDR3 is TGTGCCAGCAGCGCGCGTACCGGGACAGGGGGCGACGAG. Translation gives CASSARTGTGGDE. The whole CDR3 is CASSARTGTGGDEQYF.

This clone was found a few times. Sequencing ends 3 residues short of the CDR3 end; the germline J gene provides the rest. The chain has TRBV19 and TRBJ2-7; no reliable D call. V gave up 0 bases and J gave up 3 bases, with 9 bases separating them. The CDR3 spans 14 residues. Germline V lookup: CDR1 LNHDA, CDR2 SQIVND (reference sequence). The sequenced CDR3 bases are TGTGCCAGTAGTATAGATCTATTGAGCTACGAG. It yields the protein CASSIDLLSYE. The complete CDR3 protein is CASSIDLLSYEQYF.

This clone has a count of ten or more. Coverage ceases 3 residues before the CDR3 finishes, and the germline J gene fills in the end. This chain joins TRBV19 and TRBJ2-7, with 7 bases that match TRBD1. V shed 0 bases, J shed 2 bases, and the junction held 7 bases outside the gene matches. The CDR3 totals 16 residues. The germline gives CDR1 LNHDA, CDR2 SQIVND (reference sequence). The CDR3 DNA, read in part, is TGTGCCAGTAGTATAGATCTGACAGGGTACACCTACGAG. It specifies CASSIDLTGYTYE. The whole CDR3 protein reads CASSIDLTGYTYEQYF.

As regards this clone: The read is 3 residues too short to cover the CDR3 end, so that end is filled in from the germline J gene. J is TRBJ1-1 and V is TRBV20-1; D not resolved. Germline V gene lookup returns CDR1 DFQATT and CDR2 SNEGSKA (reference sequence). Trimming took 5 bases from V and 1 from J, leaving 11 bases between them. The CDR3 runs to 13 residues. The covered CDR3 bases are TGCAGTGCTCTTGACAATACGAACACTGAA. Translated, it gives CSALDNTNTE. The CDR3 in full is CSALDNTNTEAFF.

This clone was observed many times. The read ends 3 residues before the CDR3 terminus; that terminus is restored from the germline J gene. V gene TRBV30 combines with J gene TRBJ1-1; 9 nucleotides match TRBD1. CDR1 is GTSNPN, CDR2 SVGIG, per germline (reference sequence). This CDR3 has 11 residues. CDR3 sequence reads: CAWRRQGDAFF. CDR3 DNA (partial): TGTGCCTGGCGTCGACAGGGGGAC. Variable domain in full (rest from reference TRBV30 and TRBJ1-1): SQTIHQWPATLVQPVGSPLSLECTVEGTSNPNLYWYRQAAGRGLQLLFYSVGIGQISSEVPQNLSASRPQDRQFILSSKKLLLSDSGFYLCAWRRQGDAFFGQGTRLTVV.

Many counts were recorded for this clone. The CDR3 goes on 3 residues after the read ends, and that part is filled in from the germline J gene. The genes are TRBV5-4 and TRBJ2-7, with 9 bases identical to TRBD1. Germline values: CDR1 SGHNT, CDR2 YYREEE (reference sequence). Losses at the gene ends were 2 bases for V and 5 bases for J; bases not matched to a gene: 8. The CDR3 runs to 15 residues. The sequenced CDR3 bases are TGTGCCAGCAGCTTACCGGGACAGGGTGTGAACGAG. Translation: CASSLPGQGVNE. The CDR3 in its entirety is CASSLPGQGVNEQYF.